Below, 13 T cell receptor beta chains from the same sample are listed, as sequenced in a study of T-cell memory formation after mild COVID-19. TCRdb called the 5' RACE reads again in MiXCR, with one record for every CDR3 protein. The sample carries hundreds of thousands of distinct CDR3 sequences, 15% to 20% recorded once. Source material: PBMCs or a T cell subset sorted from them (not recorded which). These receptors were taken from a man between 18 and 35 years old who had mild COVID-19 (a few samples of this study predate the infection). Cell type and time point are not known.

This chain links TRBV30 with TRBJ1-2; no clear D. The CDR3 totals 13 residues. The V gene's germline CDR1 is GTSNPN and CDR2 SVGIG (reference sequence). V lost 2 bases to trimming and J lost 1 base, with 8 bases between them. The CDR3 region is CAWSRGINYGYTF. The CDR3 DNA follows: TGTGCCTGGAGTCGCGGGATTAACTATGGCTACACCTTC.

The chain employs TRBV28 and TRBJ1-5; possibly TRBD1 for D (5 bases). V lost 8 bases, J lost 3 bases, and 14 bases lay in between. The CDR3 spans 14 residues. Germline loops: CDR1 MDHEN, CDR2 SYDVKM. CDR3 region: CASHEGAYNQPQHF. The DNA of the CDR3 is TGTGCCAGCCACGAAGGGGCCTACAATCAGCCCCAGCATTTT.

This clonotype has a count of ten or more. CDR3: CASSVTGTTETQYF. The DNA of the CDR3 is TGTGCCAGCAGCGTTACCGGGACTACAGAGACCCAGTACTTC. The V call is TRBV9, the J call TRBJ2-5; 7 nucleotides agree with TRBD2. Germline CDR1 SGDLS, CDR2 YYNGEE. Trimming cost V 2 bases and J 4 bases; bases outside gene matches: 5. This CDR3 spans 14 amino acids.

The chain employs TRBV7-9 and TRBJ2-7, with 8 positions matching TRBD2. The length of the CDR3 is 13 residues. V was clipped by 5 bases and J by 4 bases; unmatched bases: 4. CDR1 and CDR2 from the germline V gene are SEHNR and FQNEAQ (reference sequence). CDR3 protein: CASSVSGEYEQYV. DNA for the CDR3: TGTGCCAGCAGCGTTAGCGGGGAATACGAGCAGTACGTC.

This clonotype was detected a few times. The J gene is TRBJ1-5, the V gene TRBV20-1, with TRBD1 matching over 7 bases. Trimming took 6 bases from V and 6 from J; bases not matched to a gene: 5. Germline V gene lookup returns CDR1 DFQATT and CDR2 SNEGSKA (reference sequence). This CDR3 spans 12 amino acids. The CDR3 reads CSARGGGQPQHF. CDR3 in DNA: TGCAGTGCCAGGGGGGGGGGTCAGCCCCAGCATTTT.

The chain links TRBV20-1 to TRBJ1-5, with D possibly TRBD1 on 5 matching bases. Between the trimmed V and J ends, which lost 5 bases and 1 base, there was a span of 15 bases. From germline, CDR1 is DFQATT and CDR2 SNEGSKA (reference sequence). CDR3 length: 15 amino acids. CDR3 amino acids: CSARNRGGSNQPQHF. CDR3 DNA: TGCAGTGCTCGAAACCGGGGCGGAAGCAATCAGCCCCAGCATTTT.

This clonotype was found a few times. This chain links TRBV5-1 with TRBJ2-3; 12 bases line up with TRBD2. This CDR3 has 14 residues. With 4 bases clipped from V and 14 bases from J, the junction kept 11 bases outside the gene matches. Germline loops: CDR1 SGHRS, CDR2 YFSETQ. The CDR3 protein is CASSPRLAGALGYF. The CDR3 region has the DNA TGCGCCAGCAGCCCGCGACTAGCGGGGGCACTGGGGTATTTT.

This clonotype occurred many times. V usage is TRBV28 and J usage is TRBJ1-5; D unclear. The germline V and J ends were trimmed by 7 bases and 7 bases, with 14 bases remaining between them. Germline V gene sequence: CDR1 MDHEN, CDR2 SYDVKM. This CDR3 has 13 amino acids. The CDR3 loop is CASNQPPSQPQHF. The CDR3 coding sequence is TGTGCCAGCAACCAACCCCCGTCGCAGCCCCAGCATTTT. The complete variable domain, with remaining parts taken from reference TRBV28 and TRBJ1-5, reads DVKVTQSSRYLVKRTGEKVFLECVQDMDHENMFWYRQDPGLGLRLIYFSYDVKMKEKGDIPEGYSVSREKKERFSLILESASTNQTSMYLCASNQPPSQPQHFGDGTRLSIL.

This clonotype was detected only a few times. V and J are TRBV5-1 and TRBJ2-1, with 11 bases that match TRBD1. J gave up 7 bases and V 4 bases, and 7 bases lay outside the gene matches. Germline CDR1 and CDR2: SGHRS and YFSETQ. The CDR3 covers 15 residues. DNA for the CDR3: TGCGCCAGCAGCGCAGGACAGGGGGCGGGAAATGAGCAGTTCTTC. Its protein product is CASSAGQGAGNEQFF.

The genes are TRBV12-5 and TRBJ2-3; D remains ambiguous. The CDR3 sequence is 15 residues long. Germline-derived CDR1 and CDR2 are LGHNT and FRNRAP. The ends were cut back, 0 bases at V and 6 bases at J, with 13 bases in the middle. CDR3 region: CASGLVSFSQDTQYF. In DNA, the CDR3 is TGTGCTAGTGGTTTGGTCAGCTTTTCCCAGGATACGCAGTATTTT.

This clonotype was found a few times. The V gene is TRBV4-2, the J gene TRBJ2-7; 7 bases agree with TRBD1. The trim removed 4 bases at V and 5 bases at J, leaving 11 bases unmatched. This CDR3 is 15 amino acids long. Germline V gene lookup returns CDR1 LGHNA and CDR2 YNFKEQ. The CDR3 region has the DNA TGTGCCAGCAGCCCTACACAGGGGCGGTTCCACGAGCAGTACGTC. It encodes CASSPTQGRFHEQYV.

The chain combines TRBV5-1 with TRBJ1-1; D might be TRBD1 (5 bases). The CDR3 spans 15 residues. With 5 bases removed from V and 1 base from J, the gap between germline ends came to 15 bases. Looked up from germline, CDR1 is SGHRS and CDR2 is YFSETQ. The DNA of the CDR3 is TGCGCCAGCAGGTCACATGCGGGGCGGAACACTGAAGCTTTCTTT. Its translation: CASRSHAGRNTEAFF.

This clonotype was observed many times. The V call is TRBV28, the J call TRBJ2-5; D is tentatively TRBD1 or TRBD2 (5 bases each). The V gene's germline CDR1 is MDHEN and CDR2 SYDVKM. Between the trimmed V and J ends, which lost 6 bases and 0 bases, there was a span of 14 bases. This CDR3 comprises 15 residues. The CDR3 is CASSEGNRYQETQYF. The CDR3 region has the DNA TGTGCCAGCAGCGAGGGGAACAGGTACCAAGAGACCCAGTACTTC. The full variable domain, with the rest looked up from reference TRBV28 and TRBJ2-5, is DVKVTQSSRYLVKRTGEKVFLECVQDMDHENMFWYRQDPGLGLRLIYFSYDVKMKEKGDIPEGYSVSREKKERFSLILESASTNQTSMYLCASSEGNRYQETQYFGPGTRLLVL.